The clone carrying this TCR beta chain has only a few counts. Its antigen remains unknown. Reverse transcribed after extraction, RNA yielded cDNA as the sequencing template. Using immunoSEQ multiplex PCR, the repertoire was profiled, and TCRdb retains in-frame clones only, with some absent. The sample lists 140,000 to 150,000 clones, about 56% occurring once. As to treatment: oral pan-JAK inhibitor, 5-10 mg twice daily. Both peripheral blood and punch biopsies of lesional scalp skin were obtained from patients who had alopecia areata. This CDR3 is 16 amino acids long. With V trimmed by 5 bases and J by 4 bases, 11 bases remained unmatched. Germline lookup yields CDR1 SGHAT and CDR2 FQNNGV. This sample stems from a study of CD8+ T cells in alopecia areata. The overall study: At a dose of 5 to 10 mg twice daily, oral tofacitinib was given to treated patients. Affected scalp percentage determined the severity score of treated patients.

General study results and limits: Throughout tofacitinib, many expanded lesional clones continued to persist in scalp and blood.

This specimen was CD8+ T cells sorted from blood, taken at week 4, from a patient treated with tofacitinib. The receptor was derived from a human donor with alopecia areata. The V call is TRBV11-2, the J call TRBJ2-3; 8 bases match TRBD1. DNA for the CDR3: TGTGCCAGCAGCCTAACCGGGGCAGGGGGCGCAGATACGCAGTATTTT. This sequence encodes CASSLTGAGGADTQYF.